This T cell receptor (beta chain) appears in the sequencing data of a study of shared clonotypes between healthy human individuals. Study-wide findings and caveats: Only blood was sampled; tissue repertoires likely differ.

Only in-frame clones appear in the TCRdb table, and some are missing; sequencing was by immunoSEQ multiplex PCR. The sample has roughly 1,600,000 clones, about 98.5% seen once; the top ten hold about 0.34%. Note on this clone: Its antigen is undetermined.

Free of recent acute infections or vaccinations, the donors were healthy HIV-negative adults. The donor cohort consisted entirely of Caucasian adults residing in Nashville, Tennessee. The CDR3 totals 16 residues. V was cut by 4 bases and J by 4 bases, with 17 bases left in between. Germline loops: CDR1 LNHDA, CDR2 SQIVND (reference sequence). This chain joins TRBV19 and TRBJ1-5; D perhaps matches TRBD1 (5 bases). Material for sequencing was naive CD4+ T cells sorted from blood. Subset indicated: CD45RA+ positively selected. The receptor comes from a man younger than 45 in good health. In DNA form, the CDR3 reads TGTGCCAGTAGTAGGAGACAGAGAATGGGTAATCAGCCCCAGCATTTT. It codes for CASSRRQRMGNQPQHF.